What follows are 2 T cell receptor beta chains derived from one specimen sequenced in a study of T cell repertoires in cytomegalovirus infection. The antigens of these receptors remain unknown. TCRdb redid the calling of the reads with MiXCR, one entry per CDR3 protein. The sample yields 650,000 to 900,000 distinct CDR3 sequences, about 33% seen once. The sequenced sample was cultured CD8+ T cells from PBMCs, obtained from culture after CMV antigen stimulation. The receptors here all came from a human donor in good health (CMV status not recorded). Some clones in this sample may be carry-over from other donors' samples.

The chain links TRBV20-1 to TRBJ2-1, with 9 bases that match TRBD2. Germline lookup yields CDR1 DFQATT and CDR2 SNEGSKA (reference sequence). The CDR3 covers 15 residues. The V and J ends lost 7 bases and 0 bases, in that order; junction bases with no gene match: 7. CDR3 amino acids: CSGSSGGHSYNEQFF. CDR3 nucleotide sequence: TGCAGTGGGAGTAGCGGGGGCCACTCCTACAATGAGCAGTTCTTC.

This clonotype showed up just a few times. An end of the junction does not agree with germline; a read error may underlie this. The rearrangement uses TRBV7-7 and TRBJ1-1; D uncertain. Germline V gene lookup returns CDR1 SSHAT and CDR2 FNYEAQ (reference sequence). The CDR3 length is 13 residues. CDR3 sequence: CASSLHTNTEAFF. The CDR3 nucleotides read TGTGCTAGCAGCTTACATACGAACACTGAAGCTTTCTTT.